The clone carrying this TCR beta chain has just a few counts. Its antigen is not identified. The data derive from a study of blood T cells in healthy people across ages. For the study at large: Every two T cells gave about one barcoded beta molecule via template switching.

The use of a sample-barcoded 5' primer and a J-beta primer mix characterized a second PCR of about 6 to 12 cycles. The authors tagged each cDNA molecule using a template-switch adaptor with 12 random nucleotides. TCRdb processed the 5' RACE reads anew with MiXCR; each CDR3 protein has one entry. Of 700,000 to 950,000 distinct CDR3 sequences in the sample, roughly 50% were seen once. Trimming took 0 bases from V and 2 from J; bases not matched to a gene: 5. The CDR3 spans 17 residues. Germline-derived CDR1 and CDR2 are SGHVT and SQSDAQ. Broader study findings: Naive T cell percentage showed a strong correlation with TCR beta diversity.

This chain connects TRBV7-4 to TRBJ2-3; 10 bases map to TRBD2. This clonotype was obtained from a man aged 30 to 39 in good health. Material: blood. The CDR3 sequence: CASSLALSGGTTDTQYF. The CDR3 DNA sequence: TGTGCCAGCAGCTTAGCTCTTAGCGGGGGGACCACAGATACGCAGTATTTT.